Listed here are 21 T cell receptor beta chains from one sample, sequenced in a study of tumor and adjacent non-tumor tissue in lung cancer. RNA was extracted from bulk tissue without any cell sorting. This non-tumor lung sample came from over 3 cm beyond the tumor edge. A modified ARM-PCR protocol with three rounds of nested PCR amplified TCRbeta. TCRdb recomputed calls from the multiplex PCR reads with MiXCR, one row per CDR3 protein. Altogether 50,000 or so distinct CDR3 sequences are present, 60% to 80% being singletons, with the ten largest covering roughly 25%. Sample: distant non-tumor lung tissue. These receptors all stem from a woman aged 60-75 years with non-small cell lung cancer.

About this clonotype itself: An end of the junction differs from the germline gene, which may be a read error. V gene TRBV12-3 or TRBV12-4 combines with J gene TRBJ2-4; 13 bases fit TRBD2. The CDR3 loop spans 12 amino acids. The CDR3 region has the DNA TGTACCAGCAGCTCGGGACTAGCGGGATTCTACTTC. Protein product: CTSSSGLAGFYF.

Turning to this clonotype: One end of the junction fails to match germline, which may point to a read error. V and J are TRBV4-3 and TRBJ2-3; TRBD1 might be the D (6 bases). The germline gives CDR1 LGHNA, CDR2 YSLEER. The length of the CDR3 is 15 residues. The CDR3 nucleotides are TGCACCAGTAGCTACGAGACAGGTGGCACAGATACGCAGTATTTT. It codes for CTSSYETGGTDTQYF.

With regard to this clonotype: Germline and junction disagree at one end, which may indicate a read error. The J gene is TRBJ2-5, the V gene TRBV7-8, with D perhaps assigned TRBD1 or TRBD2 (5 bases each). Germline lookup yields CDR1 SGHVS and CDR2 FQNEAQ. The CDR3 sequence is 15 residues long. CDR3 loop: CTSSETGLKEETQYF. CDR3 sequence (DNA): TGTACCAGCAGCGAAACAGGACTGAAAGAAGAGACCCAGTACTTC.

Concerning this clonotype: A junction boundary mismatches the germline segment, possibly from a read error. The chain uses TRBV4-3 and TRBJ2-7, with a tentative D call TRBD2 (6 bases). This CDR3 is built from 16 residues. CDR1 is LGHNA and CDR2 is YSLEER in the germline V gene. CDR3 loop: CASGQDYSGNAYKQYF. The CDR3 DNA sequence: TGCGCCAGCGGTCAAGACTATAGCGGAAATGCCTACAAGCAGTACTTC.

This clonotype was seen just once. One junction end does not reproduce the germline sequence, and a read error may be involved. The chain employs TRBV4-3 and TRBJ2-7, with a possible D match to TRBD2 (6 bases). The CDR3 sequence is 15 residues long. Per germline, CDR1 LGHNA and CDR2 YSLEER. As DNA, the CDR3 is TGCGCCAGCTGCCAAGACCAGTCCAGGGACTCAGAGCAGTACTTC. It specifies CASCQDQSRDSEQYF.

Notes on this clonotype: Mismatch with germline at one junction end may stem from a read error. The chain employs TRBV11-3 and TRBJ2-1; TRBD1 might be the D (5 bases). This CDR3 has 13 residues. Germline V gene sequence: CDR1 SGHNT, CDR2 YENEEA. DNA for the CDR3: TGTGCCGGCAGCTTAGTGGGGCAAGGGGATGCGTTCTTC. Encoded protein: CAGSLVGQGDAFF.

The rearrangement uses TRBV12-3 or TRBV12-4 and TRBJ2-7; weak D call: TRBD2 (6 bases). This CDR3 is 15 amino acids long. The V and J ends lost 3 bases and 6 bases respectively, with 18 bases between them. CDR3 in amino acids: CASSFVLAGDCEQYF. CDR3 coding DNA: TGTGCCAGCAGTTTCGTCCTAGCTGGGGACTGCGAGCAGTACTTC.

This clonotype was observed a few times. It is unclear where the CDR3 begins or ends on the DNA, so no DNA is shown, and the CDR3 is as TCRdb lists it. V and J are TRBV6-2 or TRBV6-3 and TRBJ1-2. Germline V gene sequence: CDR1 MNHEY, CDR2 SVGEGT. With termini counted, the CDR3 has 13 amino acids. CDR3 region: CAILRDGSYGCTF.

Comments on this clonotype: An end of the junction differs from the germline gene, which may be a read error. The V and J genes are TRBV6-2 or TRBV6-3 and TRBJ2-4; D unresolved. CDR3 size: 13 residues. Germline loops: CDR1 MNHEY, CDR2 SVGEGT. CDR3 region: CASSYDVQSIQNF. In nucleotides, the CDR3 is TGCGCCAGCAGTTACGATGTCCAAAGCATTCAGAACTTC.

This clonotype was found many times. The J gene is TRBJ2-7, the V gene TRBV30; either TRBD1 or TRBD2 may fit D (6 bases each). V lost 4 bases, J lost 3 bases, and 10 bases lay in between. CDR3 length: 12 amino acids. Germline V lookup: CDR1 GTSNPN, CDR2 SVGIG (reference sequence). CDR3 amino acids: CAWKGGGYEQYF. CDR3 sequence (DNA): TGTGCCTGGAAAGGGGGAGGCTACGAGCAGTACTTC.

Remarks on this clonotype: The conserved phenylalanine or tryptophan is not found at the CDR3 terminus, so this likely reflects a read error. The V call is TRBV11-2, the J call TRBJ2-1; D remains unclear. The CDR3 covers 15 residues. Germline CDR1 is SGHAT and CDR2 is FQNNGV. The CDR3 spells CASSLEVVSYNEQFL. CDR3 coding DNA: TGTGCCAGTAGCTTAGAAGTAGTCTCCTACAACGAGCAGTTCTTA.

As for this clonotype: A read error may be the cause here, since a much bigger clone is one base away. This chain joins TRBV7-8 and TRBJ2-3; D may be TRBD2 (6 bases). Germline values: CDR1 SGHVS, CDR2 FQNEAQ. The CDR3 has 17 amino acids. DNA for the CDR3: TGTACCAGCAGCCCGACCCGTCAGGGACTGGAACGGCATACGCAGTATTTT. The encoded protein is CTSSPTRQGLERHTQYF.

As for this clonotype: Its ends do not fully match the called genes, so a read error is possible. The rearrangement joins TRBV11-2 to TRBJ2-7; D is unresolved. The CDR3 loop spans 12 amino acids. Per the germline V gene, CDR1 is SGHAT and CDR2 is FQNNGV. The CDR3 bases are TGTGTCAGCAACCGGAGCTCCTACGAGCAGTACTTC. Protein sequence: CVSNRSSYEQYF.

J is TRBJ2-1 and V is TRBV5-1; 10 bases align to TRBD2. The CDR3 totals 15 residues. J was trimmed by 7 bases and V by 4 bases; bases with no gene match: 8. Germline CDR1 SGHRS, CDR2 YFSETQ. The DNA for the CDR3 is TGCGCCAGCAGCCTTAGCGGGGGGAATTCAAATGAGCAGTTCTTC. It translates to CASSLSGGNSNEQFF.

The chain joins TRBV11-2 to TRBJ2-2; D might be TRBD1 (5 bases). The CDR3 is 13 residues long. V gave up 11 bases and J gave up 9 bases, with 19 bases separating them. Germline lookup yields CDR1 SGHAT and CDR2 FQNNGV. The CDR3 DNA sequence: TGTGCCGGTAGTTCGACAGATACCCGGGAGCTGTTTTTT. Protein sequence: CAGSSTDTRELFF.

On this clonotype: A much larger clone differs from this one at a single base, so this may be a read error. The V and J genes are TRBV20-1 and TRBJ2-7; D ambiguous. The CDR3 loop spans 15 amino acids. Per germline, CDR1 DFQATT and CDR2 SNEGSKA (reference sequence). CDR3 sequence: CSARDIGSNGHERYF. The CDR3 nucleotides read TGCAGTGCTAGAGATATAGGGTCAAATGGCCACGAGCGGTACTTC.

Note on this clonotype: Given a much more abundant clone one base away, this may be a read error. The chain carries TRBV24-1 and TRBJ2-3; D may be TRBD2 (6 bases). V shed 9 bases and J shed 0 bases, with 15 bases lying between them. The CDR3 sequence is 15 residues long. Germline CDR1 KGHDR, CDR2 SFDVKD. The DNA for the CDR3 is TGTGCCACCGGTGCCTGGGCGGGGAGCACAGATACGCAGTATTTT. Its translation is CATGAWAGSTDTQYF.

On this clonotype: Its ends do not fully match the called genes, so a read error is possible. The chain carries TRBV5-4 and TRBJ2-1, with 8 positions matching TRBD1. Germline-derived CDR1 and CDR2 are SGHNT and YYREEE (reference sequence). The CDR3 is 17 amino acids. Written as DNA, the CDR3 is TGCGCCAGCAGCTTGGACGGTGGACAGGGAGTTAACAATGAGCAGTTCTTC. Translated: CASSLDGGQGVNNEQFF. Full variable domain (rest looked up from reference TRBV5-4 and TRBJ2-1): ETGVTQSPTHLIKTRGQQVTLRCSSQSGHNTVSWYQQALGQGPQFIFQYYREEENGRGNFPPRFSGLQFPNYSSELNVNALELDDSALYLCASSLDGGQGVNNEQFFGPGTRLTVL.

The V and J genes are TRBV19 and TRBJ1-1; perhaps TRBD1 as D (5 bases). The germline V and J ends were trimmed by 3 bases and 5 bases, with 13 bases remaining between them. The CDR3 sequence is 14 residues long. Germline V gene lookup returns CDR1 LNHDA and CDR2 SQIVND (reference sequence). The CDR3 region is CASSMEGFVTEAFF. The CDR3 DNA sequence: TGTGCCAGTAGTATGGAGGGGTTTGTAACTGAAGCTTTCTTT.

This clonotype was recorded once. Its ends do not fully match the called genes, so a read error is possible. V usage is TRBV6-1 and J usage is TRBJ1-6, with 8 bases that match TRBD1. Germline CDR1 is MNHNS and CDR2 is SASEGT. The CDR3 runs to 15 residues. Written as DNA, the CDR3 is TGTGCCAGCAGTGCGGCAGGGGGCGTTTATTCAGCCCTCTACTTT. Its protein is CASSAAGGVYSALYF.

As concerns this clonotype: The junction and the germline gene differ at one end; a read error may be behind it. V usage is TRBV6-2 or TRBV6-3 and J usage is TRBJ2-2, with 7 bases matching TRBD2. The germline V gene has CDR1 MNHEY and CDR2 SVGEGT. This CDR3 contains 15 residues. CDR3 sequence reads: CVSSPGEAEGGRLFF. In DNA, the CDR3 is TGTGTCAGCAGTCCGGGGGAGGCTGAAGGCGGGAGGCTGTTTTTT.